This entry lists 21 T cell receptor beta chains sequenced from one sample in a study of cytotoxic CD8 clonotypes in ibrutinib-treated CLL. Only in-frame clones appear in the TCRdb table, and some are missing; sequencing was by immunoSEQ multiplex PCR. The repertoire holds about 310,000 clones, with about 80% as singletons. The sequencing used PBMCs, collected before ibrutinib treatment. The receptor set was obtained from a human donor with chronic lymphocytic leukemia.

The chain joins TRBV7-2 to TRBJ2-3, with TRBD2 identical over 9 bases. The V segment lost 1 base and the J segment 0 bases; nucleotides outside the gene matches: 5. The CDR3 is made up of 17 amino acids. Germline-derived CDR1 and CDR2 are SGHTA and FQGNSA. The CDR3 DNA follows: TGTGCCAGCAGCTTAGGGGCTAGCGGGGCTAGCACAGATACGCAGTATTTT. It encodes CASSLGASGASTDTQYF.

Regarding this clone: This sample includes further DNA sequences coding for the same CDR3. The chain recombines TRBV15 with TRBJ1-2, with D possibly matching TRBD1 (5 bases). Germline-derived CDR1 and CDR2 are LNHNV and YYDKDF (reference sequence). The ends were cut back, 0 bases at V and 2 bases at J, with 7 bases in the middle. The CDR3 spans 14 residues. The CDR3 here is CATSRDRGNYGYTF. The CDR3 DNA reads TGTGCCACCAGCAGAGATCGGGGGAACTATGGCTACACCTTC.

This clone was picked up one time. The chain couples TRBV27 to TRBJ2-2, with D hard to call. The CDR3 runs 12 residues. The V gene's germline CDR1 is MNHEY and CDR2 SMNVEV (reference sequence). V was trimmed by 6 bases and J by 7 bases, leaving 9 bases between them. The CDR3 nucleotides read TGTGCCAGCAGACCCCGTATCGGGGAGCTGTTTTTT. Translating gives CASRPRIGELFF.

The genes are TRBV9 and TRBJ1-2; D perhaps matches TRBD1 (6 bases). V was shortened by 1 base and J by 0 bases, with 19 bases between the two germline ends. This CDR3 has 18 residues. Germline-derived CDR1 and CDR2 are SGDLS and YYNGEE. CDR3 DNA sequence: TGTGCCAGCAGCGTAAGTGGGACGGGGGGCCCATCTAACTATGGCTACACCTTC. This sequence encodes CASSVSGTGGPSNYGYTF.

The rearrangement uses TRBV29-1 and TRBJ1-1, with D possibly matching TRBD1 (5 bases). Per germline, CDR1 SQVTM and CDR2 ANQGSEA. This CDR3 is built from 12 residues. Trimming took off 4 bases at V and 5 bases at J, with 11 bases between the two ends. The CDR3 DNA follows: TGCAGCGTTGCCGGGGGGGAAACTGAAGCTTTCTTT. It codes for CSVAGGETEAFF. Together with reference TRBV29-1 and TRBJ1-1, the CDR3 gives the full variable domain: SAVISQKPSRDICQRGTSLTIQCQVDSQVTMMFWYRQQPGQSLTLIATANQGSEATYESGFVIDKFPISRPNLTFSTLTVSNMSPEDSSIYLCSVAGGETEAFFGQGTRLTVV.

CDR3 sequence: CASSSQVGQYEQYF. For the CDR3, the DNA is TGTGCCAGCAGCTCTCAGGTGGGGCAGTACGAGCAGTACTTC. The J gene is TRBJ2-7, the V gene TRBV7-6; D is perhaps TRBD1 (5 bases). CDR1 is SGHVS and CDR2 is FNYEAQ in the germline V gene. With 4 bases removed from V and 4 bases from J, the gap between germline ends came to 14 bases. The CDR3 has 14 residues.

V and J are TRBV11-2 and TRBJ2-7; 11 nucleotides agree with TRBD2. The ends lost 5 bases at V and 2 bases at J; junction bases unmatched: 2. Per the germline V gene, CDR1 is SGHAT and CDR2 is FQNNGV. There are 14 residues in the CDR3. Here the CDR3 DNA reads TGTGCCAGCAGCCTGACTAGCGGGACCTACGAGCAGTACTTC. Amino acid sequence: CASSLTSGTYEQYF.

The CDR3 DNA reads TGTGCCAGCAGCTGGGCCCTGGGGGGGGCTGGAAACACCATATATTTT. It encodes CASSWALGGAGNTIYF. The chain is built from TRBV7-2 and TRBJ1-3; D might be TRBD1 (5 bases). V was cut by 4 bases and J by 2 bases, with 15 bases left in between. Germline CDR1 reads SGHTA; CDR2 reads FQGNSA. CDR3 length: 16 residues.

V is TRBV12-5 and J is TRBJ2-3; D ambiguous. The V and J ends lost 2 bases and 4 bases respectively, with 10 bases between them. The V gene's germline CDR1 is LGHNT and CDR2 FRNRAP. The CDR3 has 14 residues. DNA of the CDR3: TGTGCTAGTGGTTTGCTACAAGGGCCAGATACGCAGTATTTT. It yields the protein CASGLLQGPDTQYF. Together with reference TRBV12-5 and TRBJ2-3, the CDR3 gives the full variable domain: DARVTQTPRHKVTEMGQEVTMRCQPILGHNTVFWYRQTMMQGLELLAYFRNRAPLDDSGMPKDRFSAEMPDATLATLKIQPSEPRDSAVYFCASGLLQGPDTQYFGPGTRLTVL.

CDR3 loop: CASSQGGGRTLLYTGELFF. The CDR3 DNA reads TGCGCCAGCAGCCAAGGGGGCGGGCGCACTCTTCTATACACCGGGGAGCTGTTTTTT. The rearrangement uses TRBV4-3 and TRBJ2-2; the D gene could be TRBD1 or TRBD2 (5 bases each). Per the germline V gene, CDR1 is LGHNA and CDR2 is YSLEER. This CDR3 has 19 residues. Trimming stripped 1 base from V and 3 bases from J, with 21 bases between.

The chain carries TRBV13 and TRBJ1-2; D possibly corresponds to TRBD1 (6 bases). The V gene lost 5 bases and the J gene lost 6 bases, with 16 bases spanning the gap. Looked up from germline, CDR1 is PRHDT and CDR2 is FYEKMQ (reference sequence). The CDR3 consists of 14 residues. CDR3 nucleotide sequence: TGTGCCAGCAGCCCGAGGTATTACAGGGATGGCTACACCTTC. Residues: CASSPRYYRDGYTF.

V is TRBV7-6 and J is TRBJ2-7; tentatively, D is TRBD2 (6 bases). Germline assignment: CDR1 SGHVS and CDR2 FNYEAQ. The V end was cut by 5 bases, the J end by 0 bases, with 14 bases between. The CDR3 covers 15 residues. The chain's CDR3 is CASSTRDGGSYEQYF. CDR3 coding DNA: TGTGCCAGCAGCACCCGGGACGGGGGCTCCTACGAGCAGTACTTC.

The chain joins TRBV20-1 to TRBJ2-2, with D hard to call. The V end lost 0 bases, the J end lost 4 bases, and 0 bases lay between the germline ends. Germline V gives CDR1 DFQATT, CDR2 SNEGSKA (reference sequence). The CDR3 has 11 amino acids. CDR3 protein: CSARDTGELFF. The CDR3 coding sequence is TGCAGTGCTAGAGACACCGGGGAGCTGTTTTTT.

The table lists this clone with a count of one. The rearrangement joins TRBV10-3 to TRBJ2-2; D is undetermined. V dropped 8 bases and J dropped 4 bases, with 14 bases sitting between them. The CDR3 consists of 14 residues. CDR1 is ENHRY and CDR2 is SYGVKD in the germline V gene. CDR3 residues: CAIGGPLGTGELFF. CDR3 bases: TGTGCCATCGGTGGGCCCTTAGGCACCGGGGAGCTGTTTTTT.

This chain uses TRBV6-1 with TRBJ2-1; D ambiguous. CDR1 is MNHNS, CDR2 SASEGT, per germline. V shed 0 bases and J shed 9 bases, with 9 bases lying between them. This CDR3 contains 13 residues. The CDR3: CASSEASWGEQFF. The DNA of the CDR3 is TGTGCCAGCAGTGAAGCGTCCTGGGGTGAGCAGTTCTTC.

V gene TRBV9 combines with J gene TRBJ2-7, with 7 nucleotides matching TRBD2. Trimming removed 0 bases from V and 1 base from J; junction bases left unmatched: 4. Germline assignment: CDR1 SGDLS and CDR2 YYNGEE. This CDR3 spans 15 amino acids. CDR3 protein: CASSVDVSGSYEQYF. Here the CDR3 DNA reads TGTGCCAGCAGCGTAGATGTTAGCGGGTCCTACGAGCAGTACTTC.

The chain employs TRBV4-3 and TRBJ2-1; TRBD2 is a possible D gene (6 bases). Trimming took 0 bases from V and 4 from J, leaving 10 bases between them. The CDR3 sequence is 15 residues long. The germline V gene encodes CDR1 LGHNA and CDR2 YSLEER. CDR3: CASSQEASVYNEQFF. Written as DNA, the CDR3 is TGCGCCAGCAGCCAAGAAGCTAGCGTATACAATGAGCAGTTCTTC.

The DNA of the CDR3 is TGTGCCAGCAGCTTAGAGGTTGGGGTTAAGGAGCAGTTCTTC. This gives the protein CASSLEVGVKEQFF. The chain combines TRBV7-2 with TRBJ2-1; D is unclear. The germline gives CDR1 SGHTA, CDR2 FQGNSA. V was trimmed by 1 base and J by 10 bases, leaving 14 bases between them. This CDR3 spans 14 amino acids.

This clone was observed a handful of times. The chain employs TRBV4-1 and TRBJ2-7; either TRBD1 or TRBD2 may supply D (5 bases each). The CDR3 loop spans 15 amino acids. CDR1 and CDR2 from the germline V gene are MGHRA and YSYEKL. Trimming cost V 1 base and J 5 bases, with 15 bases left between them. Here the CDR3 reads CASSQAGRTLDEQYF. The CDR3, as DNA: TGCGCCAGCAGCCAAGCGGGGCGGACACTAGACGAGCAGTACTTC.

This chain connects TRBV5-1 to TRBJ2-7; D not resolved. This CDR3 is built from 14 residues. V was cut by 0 bases and J by 12 bases, with 19 bases left in between. Germline CDR1 and CDR2: SGHRS and YFSETQ. The CDR3 loop is CASSLGPVSDVVYF. The CDR3 DNA sequence: TGCGCCAGCAGCTTGGGGCCCGTGTCGGATGTAGTGTACTTC.

The CDR3 spells CASSSLAESYNEQFF. CDR3 in DNA: TGTGCCAGCAGCTCCCTGGCGGAGTCCTACAATGAGCAGTTCTTC. This chain connects TRBV7-9 to TRBJ2-1; D gene uncertain. The CDR3 loop spans 15 amino acids. The V and J ends lost 4 bases and 1 base respectively, with 11 bases between them. CDR1 and CDR2 (germline): SEHNR, FQNEAQ (reference sequence).